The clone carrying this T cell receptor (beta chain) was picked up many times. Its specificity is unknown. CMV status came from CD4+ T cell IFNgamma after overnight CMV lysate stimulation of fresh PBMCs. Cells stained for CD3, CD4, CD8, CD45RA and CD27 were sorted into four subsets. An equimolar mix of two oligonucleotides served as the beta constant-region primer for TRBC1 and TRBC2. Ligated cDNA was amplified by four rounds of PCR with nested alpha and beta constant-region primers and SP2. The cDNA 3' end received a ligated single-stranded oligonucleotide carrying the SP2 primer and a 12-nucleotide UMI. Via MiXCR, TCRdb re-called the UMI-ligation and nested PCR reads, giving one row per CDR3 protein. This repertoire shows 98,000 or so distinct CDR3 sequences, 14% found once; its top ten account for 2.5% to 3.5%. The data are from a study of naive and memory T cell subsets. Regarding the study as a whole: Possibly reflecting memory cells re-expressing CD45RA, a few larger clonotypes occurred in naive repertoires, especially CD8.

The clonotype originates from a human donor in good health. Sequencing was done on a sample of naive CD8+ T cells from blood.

Written as DNA, the CDR3 is TGCGCCAGCAGTCAGCGGGGGTACCCCAATAGGCCAGATACGCAGTATTTT. This codes for CASSQRGYPNRPDTQYF. The chain joins TRBV23-1 to TRBJ2-3, with 7 nucleotides matching TRBD2. TRBV23-1 has ORF status, its function being uncertain. This CDR3 region has 17 residues. Trimming removed 3 bases from V and 4 bases from J; junction bases left unmatched: 13.